This T cell receptor beta chain was identified in a study of shared clonotypes between healthy human individuals. Study-wide findings and caveats: The sharing of about 5.3% of naive CD4 clonotypes was seen across a handful of donors. Generation probabilities were higher for clonotypes shared across all four sorted-subset donors than for unshared ones. Sequencing depth was predicted to influence how clonotypes are shared among donors.

Deletions cut 1 base from V and 10 bases from J, with 13 bases between. The CDR3 is made up of 13 amino acids. Germline assignment: CDR1 SGHVS and CDR2 FNYEAQ. A note on this clone: Its cognate antigen is unknown.

The repertoire was sequenced with immunoSEQ multiplex PCR; TCRdb's copy has only in-frame clones and lacks some. The sample lists 2 million to 2.5 million clones, 95% occurring once. The chain links TRBV7-6 to TRBJ1-1; D possibly corresponds to TRBD1 (5 bases). This receptor was identified in a man between 18 and 29 years old in good health. Sequencing was performed on naive CD4+ T cells sorted from blood. The subset denotes: CD45RA+ positively selected. In DNA form, the CDR3 reads TGTGCCAGCAGCTTAGAAGCAGGGTCGAGAGCTTTCTTT. This sequence encodes CASSLEAGSRAFF.